This T cell receptor beta chain was sequenced during a study of Graves' ophthalmopathy and Graves' hyperthyroidism. V dropped 0 bases and J dropped 5 bases, with 8 bases sitting between them. CDR1 is ENHRY, CDR2 SYGVKD, per germline. The CDR3 is 14 residues long. There are many counts of this clonotype. The study amplified TCR beta CDR3 regions using RNA transcripts. Second-round multiplex PCR followed a first-round RT-PCR using HTBI primers. TCRdb fed the multiplex PCR reads into MiXCR, producing one record per CDR3 protein. The sample consists of about 740,000 distinct CDR3 sequences, 40% of them appearing once.

Sequencing input: peripheral blood. The chain couples TRBV10-3 to TRBJ1-5, with unresolved D. The sequence was obtained from an adult man with Graves' ophthalmopathy. The CDR3 nucleotides read TGTGCCATCAGTGAGTCTCGGGAGGATCAGCCCCAGCATTTT. As protein: CAISESREDQPQHF.